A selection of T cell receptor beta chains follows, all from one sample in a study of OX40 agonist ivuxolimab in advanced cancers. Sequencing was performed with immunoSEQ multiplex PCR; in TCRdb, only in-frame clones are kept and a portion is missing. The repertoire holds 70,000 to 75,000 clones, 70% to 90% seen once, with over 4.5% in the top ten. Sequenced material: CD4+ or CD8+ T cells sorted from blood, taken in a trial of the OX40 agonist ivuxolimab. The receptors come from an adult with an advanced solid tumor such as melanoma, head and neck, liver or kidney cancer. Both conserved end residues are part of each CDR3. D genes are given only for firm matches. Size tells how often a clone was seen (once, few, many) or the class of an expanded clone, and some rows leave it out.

CDR3aa: CASSYDSEQYF
CDR3nt: TGTGCCAGCAGTTACGATAGCGAGCAGTACTTC
v_gene: TRBV6-5
j_gene: TRBJ2-7
d_gene: NA
abundance: NA

CDR3aa: CAGRTGSGTDTQYF
CDR3nt: TGTGCCGGACGGACAGGTTCTGGCACAGATACGCAGTATTTT
v_gene: TRBV6-1
j_gene: TRBJ2-3
d_gene: TRBD1
abundance: NA

CDR3aa: CASSFRDRAGGELFF
CDR3nt: TGCGCCAGCAGCTTCCGGGACAGGGCTGGCGGGGAGCTGTTTTTT
v_gene: TRBV5-1
j_gene: TRBJ2-2
d_gene: TRBD1
abundance: NA

CDR3aa: CASSVVGGVGTGELFF
CDR3nt: TGTGCCAGCAGCGTGGTCGGTGGGGTGGGGACCGGGGAGCTGTTTTTT
v_gene: TRBV9
j_gene: TRBJ2-2
d_gene: NA
abundance: NA

CDR3aa: CASSPQGDGETQYF
CDR3nt: TGTGCCAGCAGCCCACAGGGAGATGGGGAGACCCAGTACTTC
v_gene: TRBV5-4
j_gene: TRBJ2-5
d_gene: NA
abundance: NA

CDR3aa: CASSLRVPLTSGEKLFF
CDR3nt: TGTGCCAGCTCTCTCAGGGTACCTCTCACCAGCGGTGAAAAACTGTTTTTT
v_gene: TRBV28
j_gene: TRBJ1-4
d_gene: NA
abundance: NA

CDR3aa: CATSRDRGTPLFYGNTIYF
CDR3nt: TGTGCCACCAGCAGAGATCGGGGGACGCCGCTATTTTATGGAAACACCATATATTTT
v_gene: TRBV15
j_gene: TRBJ1-3
d_gene: NA
abundance: NA

CDR3aa: CASSQDPDRGQETQYF
CDR3nt: TGTGCCAGCAGCCAAGATCCGGACAGGGGGCAGGAGACCCAGTACTTC
v_gene: TRBV4-2
j_gene: TRBJ2-5
d_gene: TRBD1
abundance: NA

CDR3aa: CASSARSVAGGGADTQYF
CDR3nt: TGTGCCAGCAGCGCGCGCAGCGTAGCGGGAGGAGGCGCAGATACGCAGTATTTT
v_gene: TRBV9
j_gene: TRBJ2-3
d_gene: TRBD2
abundance: NA

CDR3aa: CASSEGSNYGYTF
CDR3nt: TGTGCCAGCAGTGAGGGATCTAACTATGGCTACACCTTC
v_gene: TRBV28
j_gene: TRBJ1-2
d_gene: NA
abundance: NA

CDR3aa: CASSQDTPPGIDTQYF
CDR3nt: TGCGCCAGCAGCCAAGATACCCCCCCCGGGATAGATACGCAGTATTTT
v_gene: TRBV4-3
j_gene: TRBJ2-3
d_gene: NA
abundance: NA

CDR3aa: CSVNRNTGELFF
CDR3nt: TGCAGCGTAAACAGGAACACCGGGGAGCTGTTTTTT
v_gene: TRBV29-1
j_gene: TRBJ2-2
d_gene: NA
abundance: NA

CDR3aa: CASSLVVTGTSEFF
CDR3nt: TGTGCCAGCAGCTTAGTAGTCACCGGGACTAGCGAGTTCTTC
v_gene: TRBV7-9
j_gene: TRBJ2-1
d_gene: TRBD2
abundance: few

CDR3aa: CASSWQGARGYTF
CDR3nt: TGTGCCAGCAGCTGGCAGGGGGCGCGAGGCTACACCTTC
v_gene: TRBV7-9
j_gene: TRBJ1-2
d_gene: TRBD1
abundance: NA

CDR3aa: CSAKEGNTIYF
CDR3nt: TGCAGCGCCAAGGAAGGAAACACCATATATTTT
v_gene: TRBV29-1
j_gene: TRBJ1-3
d_gene: NA
abundance: NA

CDR3aa: CASSQDQDFATTNEKLFF
CDR3nt: TGCGCCAGCAGCCAAGATCAGGACTTCGCGACAACTAATGAAAAACTGTTTTTT
v_gene: TRBV4-1
j_gene: TRBJ1-4
d_gene: NA
abundance: NA

CDR3aa: CASSLRDYTEAFF
CDR3nt: TGCGCCAGCAGCCTAAGGGACTACACTGAAGCTTTCTTT
v_gene: TRBV4-3
j_gene: TRBJ1-1
d_gene: NA
abundance: NA

CDR3aa: CASSRRQKVSTEAFF
CDR3nt: TGTGCCAGCAGCCGCCGACAGAAGGTGAGCACTGAAGCTTTCTTT
v_gene: TRBV13
j_gene: TRBJ1-1
d_gene: NA
abundance: once

CDR3aa: CASSRARLAELYNEQFF
CDR3nt: TGTGCCAGCAGCCGAGCCCGTCTAGCGGAACTCTACAATGAGCAGTTCTTC
v_gene: TRBV27
j_gene: TRBJ2-1
d_gene: TRBD2
abundance: NA

CDR3aa: CASSIVGGSSTDTQYF
CDR3nt: TGTGCCAGTAGTATAGTGGGAGGGTCAAGCACAGATACGCAGTATTTT
v_gene: TRBV19
j_gene: TRBJ2-3
d_gene: TRBD2
abundance: NA

CDR3aa: CASSLVAGGPQETQYF
CDR3nt: TGTGCCAGCAGCTTAGTAGCGGGAGGGCCCCAAGAGACCCAGTACTTC
v_gene: TRBV7-2
j_gene: TRBJ2-5
d_gene: TRBD2
abundance: NA

CDR3aa: CASSHLDLGLSYNEQFF
CDR3nt: TGCGCCAGCAGCCACCTCGACTTGGGCCTCTCCTACAATGAGCAGTTCTTC
v_gene: TRBV4-1
j_gene: TRBJ2-1
d_gene: NA
abundance: NA

CDR3aa: CSVKPGQNTGELFF
CDR3nt: TGCAGCGTCAAACCGGGACAGAACACCGGGGAGCTGTTTTTT
v_gene: TRBV29-1
j_gene: TRBJ2-2
d_gene: NA
abundance: NA

CDR3aa: CASRKSPEQGYSYNSPLHF
CDR3nt: TGTGCCAGTAGGAAGAGCCCAGAGCAGGGGTACTCCTATAATTCACCCCTCCACTTT
v_gene: TRBV19
j_gene: TRBJ1-6
d_gene: NA
abundance: NA

CDR3aa: CASSNYQVYGYTF
CDR3nt: TGTGCCAGCAGCAATTACCAGGTCTATGGCTACACCTTC
v_gene: TRBV21-1
j_gene: TRBJ1-2
d_gene: NA
abundance: NA

CDR3aa: CASSPKRLGTDTQYF
CDR3nt: TGTGCCAGCAGCCCAAAGCGTCTCGGCACAGATACGCAGTATTTT
v_gene: TRBV7-9
j_gene: TRBJ2-3
d_gene: NA
abundance: NA